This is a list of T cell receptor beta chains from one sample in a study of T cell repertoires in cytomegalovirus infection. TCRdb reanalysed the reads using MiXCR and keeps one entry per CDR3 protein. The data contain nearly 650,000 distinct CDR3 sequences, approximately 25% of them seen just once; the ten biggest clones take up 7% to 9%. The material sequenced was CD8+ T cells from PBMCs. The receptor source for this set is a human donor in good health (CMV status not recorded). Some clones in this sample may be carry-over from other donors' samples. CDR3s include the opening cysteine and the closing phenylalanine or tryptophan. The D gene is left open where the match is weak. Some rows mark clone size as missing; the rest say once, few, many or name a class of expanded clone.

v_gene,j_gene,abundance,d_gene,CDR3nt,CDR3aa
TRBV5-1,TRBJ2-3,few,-,TGCGCCAGCAGCTTTAGAATCCCTACAGATACGCAGTATTTT,CASSFRIPTDTQYF
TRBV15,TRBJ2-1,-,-,TGTGCCACCAGCAGAGAAGGACAGCTCAATGAGCAGTTCTTC,CATSREGQLNEQFF
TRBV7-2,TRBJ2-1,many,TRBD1,TGTGCCAGCAGCTCCGGGACAGCACACAATGAGCAGTTCTTC,CASSSGTAHNEQFF
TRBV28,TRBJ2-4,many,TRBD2,TGTGCCAGCAGTTTTTTAGCGGGGGGCGTAGCCAAAAACATTCAGTACTTC,CASSFLAGGVAKNIQYF
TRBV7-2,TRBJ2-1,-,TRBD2,TGTGCCAGAGCAATCGCGGTAGCGGGGGGCCATGAGCAGTTCTTC,CARAIAVAGGHEQFF
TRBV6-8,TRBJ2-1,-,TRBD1,TGTGCCAGCAGTTTCCTCGGACAGGCAGAGCAGTTCTTC,CASSFLGQAEQFF
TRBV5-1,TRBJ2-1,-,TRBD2,TGCGCCAGCAGCTTGGAAGCTAGCGGGGACTCCTACAATGAGCAGTTCTTC,CASSLEASGDSYNEQFF
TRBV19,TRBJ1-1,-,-,TGTGCCAGTAGTATAAGCTCGTCGGGGGGGGGAGAAGCTTTCTTT,CASSISSSGGGEAFF
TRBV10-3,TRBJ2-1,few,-,TGTGCCATCAGTACAAAGGACCTCAGTGAGCAGTTCTTC,CAISTKDLSEQFF
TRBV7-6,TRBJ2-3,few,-,TGTGCCAGCAGCTTAGCAGGAGCGCAGCACACAGATACGCAGTATTTT,CASSLAGAQHTDTQYF
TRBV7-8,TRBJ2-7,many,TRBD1,TGTGCCAGCAGCTCCCCCGGGACAGGGGGCTCCTACGAGCAGTACTTC,CASSSPGTGGSYEQYF
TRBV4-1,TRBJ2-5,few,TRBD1,TGCGCCAGCAGCCACGGGACAGCCCAAGAGACCCAGTACTTC,CASSHGTAQETQYF
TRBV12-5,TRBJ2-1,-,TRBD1,TGTGCTAGTGGGACCCTCACAGGGGGTAAAGGATACGTCTACAATGAGCAGTTCTTC,CASGTLTGGKGYVYNEQFF
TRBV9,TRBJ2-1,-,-,TGTGCCAGCAGCGTAGGAACTAGCCTGTTCTTC,CASSVGTSLFF
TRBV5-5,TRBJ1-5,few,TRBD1,TGTGCCAGCAGCTTGGTAGGACAGGGGAGCAATCAGCCCCAGCATTTT,CASSLVGQGSNQPQHF